One and the same sample provided the 8 T cell receptor beta chains below, sequenced in a study of liver allograft versus peripheral blood T cells. Across the whole study: Comparisons were made between T cell receptor repertoires found in transplanted livers and those circulating in recipients' peripheral blood.

One entry per CDR3 protein results from TCRdb running MiXCR on the reads. The table shows thousands of distinct CDR3 sequences, with approximately 15% occurring only once. The receptors were gathered from a human patient who had a liver transplant. Some T cells may originate from the graft donor.

Relative to its sample, this clonotype is medium-sized. This chain connects TRBV18 to TRBJ1-6; D unresolved. CDR1 KGHSH and CDR2 LQKENI come from the germline V gene. Trimming took 5 bases from V and 15 from J, leaving 20 bases between them. CDR3 length: 14 residues. DNA of the CDR3: TGTGCCAGCTCATCCCGACATAGACTGGAAAGCCTCCACTTT. Residues: CASSSRHRLESLHF.

This chain joins TRBV20-1 and TRBJ1-2; 8 bases are a match to TRBD1. Trimming cost V 2 bases and J 7 bases; bases outside gene matches: 9. The CDR3 has 14 residues. Germline V gene data show CDR1 as DFQATT and CDR2 as SNEGSKA (reference sequence). DNA for the CDR3: TGCAGTGCTAGATCCCCGGGACAGGCGTTTGGCTACACCTTC. Translated, it gives CSARSPGQAFGYTF.

This clonotype showed up many times. Because the CDR3's place on the DNA is in doubt, the DNA is left out and the CDR3 is given as listed by TCRdb. The chain employs TRBV24-1 and TRBJ2-5; the table's D call of TRBD2 was not tested on the DNA. CDR1 is KGHDR, CDR2 SFDVKD, per germline. The CDR3 spans 23 amino acids, including both terminal residues. This chain's CDR3 is CATSDAGLGTKRPSTSGLETQYF.

This clonotype is medium-sized by share. This chain uses TRBV19 with TRBJ2-7; 7 bases map to TRBD1. Trimming took 3 bases from V and 3 from J; bases not matched to a gene: 8. The length of the CDR3 is 15 residues. Germline V lookup: CDR1 LNHDA, CDR2 SQIVND (reference sequence). CDR3 sequence: CASSINGRGFYEQYF. The CDR3 coding sequence is TGTGCCAGTAGTATTAATGGCAGGGGGTTCTACGAGCAGTACTTC.

The chain recombines TRBV12-3 or TRBV12-4 with TRBJ1-4, with TRBD1 matching over 7 bases. Trimming removed 5 bases from V and 8 bases from J; junction bases left unmatched: 8. The length of the CDR3 is 14 residues. The CDR3 here is CASSVETGREKLFF. Written as DNA, the CDR3 is TGTGCCAGCAGTGTGGAGACAGGGCGCGAAAAACTGTTTTTT.

This clonotype is medium-sized within its sample. The chain combines TRBV7-2 with TRBJ1-2; 9 nucleotides line up with TRBD1. This CDR3 comprises 14 residues. V lost 5 bases to trimming and J lost 7 bases; unmatched junction nucleotides: 8. Per germline, CDR1 SGHTA and CDR2 FQGNSA. CDR3 nucleotide sequence: TGTGCCAGCAGCCGCCGGACAGGGGAGGGTGGCTACACCTTC. Its protein product is CASSRRTGEGGYTF.

This clonotype occurred a few times. The rearrangement links TRBV20-1 to TRBJ1-2; weak D call: TRBD1 (6 bases). V lost 3 bases, J lost 3 bases, and 11 bases lay in between. The V gene's germline CDR1 is DFQATT and CDR2 SNEGSKA (reference sequence). CDR3 length: 13 amino acids. CDR3 residues: CSARLEGDYGYTF. CDR3 in DNA: TGCAGTGCTAGGCTGGAGGGGGACTATGGCTACACCTTC.

Turning to this clonotype: This may stem from a read error, because a much larger clone lies one nucleotide away. The chain links TRBV14 to TRBJ1-2; tentative D call: TRBD1 (5 bases). The CDR3 has 13 residues. Germline CDR1 and CDR2: SGHDN and FVKESK. The chain's CDR3 is CASNQVTGYGYTF. Here the CDR3 DNA reads TGTGCCAGCAACCAAGTTACAGGATATGGCTACACCTTC. The whole variable domain, remainder taken from reference TRBV14 and TRBJ1-2, is EAGVTQFPSHSVIEKGQTVTLRCDPISGHDNLYWYRRVMGKEIKFLLHFVKESKQDESGMPNNRFLAERTGGTYSTLKVQPAELEDSGVYFCASNQVTGYGYTFGSGTRLTVV.